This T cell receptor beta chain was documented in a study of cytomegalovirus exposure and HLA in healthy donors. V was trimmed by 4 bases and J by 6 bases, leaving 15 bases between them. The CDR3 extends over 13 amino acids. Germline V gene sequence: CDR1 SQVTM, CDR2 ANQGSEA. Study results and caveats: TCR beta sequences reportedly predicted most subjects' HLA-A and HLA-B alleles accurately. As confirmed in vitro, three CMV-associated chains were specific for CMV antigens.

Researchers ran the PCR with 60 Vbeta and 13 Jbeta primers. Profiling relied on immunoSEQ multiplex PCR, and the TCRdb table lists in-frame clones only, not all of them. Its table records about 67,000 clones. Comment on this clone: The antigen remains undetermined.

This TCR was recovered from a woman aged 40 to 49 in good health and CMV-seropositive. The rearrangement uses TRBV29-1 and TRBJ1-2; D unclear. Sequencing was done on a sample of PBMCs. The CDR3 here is CSVGQRVSNGYTF. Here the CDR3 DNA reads TGCAGCGTTGGTCAGCGGGTGTCAAATGGCTACACCTTC.